This T cell receptor beta chain originates from a study of CD8+ T cells in alopecia areata. Findings and caveats of the study: With tofacitinib ongoing, many expanded lesional clones persisted in both scalp and blood. Any link of baseline CD8+ expansion to response, resting on one nonresponder, remains uncertain.

Treatment in this sample: oral pan-JAK inhibitor, 5-10 mg twice daily. Both peripheral blood and punch biopsies of lesional scalp skin were obtained from patients who had alopecia areata. V was cut by 2 bases and J by 0 bases, with 14 bases left in between. The length of the CDR3 is 16 residues. The germline CDR1 and CDR2 sequences are SGHAT and FQNNGV. As regards this clone: Its target is unknown.

Sequencing relied on a cDNA template that was reverse transcribed from extracted RNA. Measured with immunoSEQ multiplex PCR; TCRdb has only the in-frame clones, and not every one. The repertoire holds some 120,000 clones, with over 55% as singletons. The starting material was CD4+ T cells sorted from blood, obtained at week 4, from a patient treated with tofacitinib. The source is a human donor with alopecia areata. This chain uses TRBV11-2 with TRBJ2-7; TRBD2 might be the D (6 bases). CDR3 DNA sequence: TGTGCCAGCAGCTTAAAAGGAGGGGCAGACTCCTACGAGCAGTACTTC. Amino acid sequence: CASSLKGGADSYEQYF. The full variable domain, its missing parts supplied by reference TRBV11-2 and TRBJ2-7, is EAGVAQSPRYKIIEKRQSVAFWCNPISGHATLYWYQQILGQGPKLLIQFQNNGVVDDSQLPKDRFSAERLKGVDSTLKIQPAKLEDSAVYLCASSLKGGADSYEQYFGPGTRLTVT.